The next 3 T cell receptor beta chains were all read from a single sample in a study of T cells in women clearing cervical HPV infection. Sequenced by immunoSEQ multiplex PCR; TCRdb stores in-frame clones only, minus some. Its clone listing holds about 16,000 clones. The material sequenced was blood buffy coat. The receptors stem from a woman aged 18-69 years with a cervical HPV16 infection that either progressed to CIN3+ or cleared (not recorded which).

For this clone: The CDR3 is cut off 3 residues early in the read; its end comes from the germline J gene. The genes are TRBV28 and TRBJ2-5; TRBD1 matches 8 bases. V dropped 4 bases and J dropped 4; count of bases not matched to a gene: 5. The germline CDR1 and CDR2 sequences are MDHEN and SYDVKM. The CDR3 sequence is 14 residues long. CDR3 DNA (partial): TGTGCCAGCAGTTCCAGGACAGGGTCAGAGACC. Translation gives CASSSRTGSET. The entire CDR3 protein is CASSSRTGSETQYF.

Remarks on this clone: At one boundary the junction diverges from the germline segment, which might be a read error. The CDR3 reads CASGPPSKDTQYF. The part of the CDR3 DNA that was read is TGTGCTAGTGGTCCCCCTAGCAAAGATACG. This chain joins TRBV12-5 and TRBJ2-3, with D perhaps matching TRBD2 (5 bases). The read terminates 3 residues ahead of where the CDR3 ends, so the germline J gene completes it. Germline V gene lookup returns CDR1 LGHNT and CDR2 FRNRAP. The CDR3 is 13 amino acids.

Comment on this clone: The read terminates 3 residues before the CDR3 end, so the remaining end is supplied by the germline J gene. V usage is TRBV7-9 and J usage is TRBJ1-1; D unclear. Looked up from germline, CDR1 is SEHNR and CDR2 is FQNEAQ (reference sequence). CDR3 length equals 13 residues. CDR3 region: CASSQGLAYEAFF. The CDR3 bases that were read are TGTGCCAGCAGCCAAGGACTAGCCTACGAG.